This TCR beta chain was captured by sequencing in a study of blood T cell repertoires in COVID-19 (dated by TCRdb to the early 2020s). Broadly, across the study: Samples covering the acute and convalescent phases of COVID-19 were provided by collaborators in the United States, Italy and Spain. The repertoires were released in a freely available public database meant as a resource for research on the immune response to SARS-CoV-2. The material from the prospective study consisted of cDNA or gDNA derived from T cells, B-cell-depleted T cells, or PBMCs. Deeply sampled blood TCRbeta repertoires from subjects exposed to, actively infected with, or recovered from COVID-19 were included in the dataset. The sample metadata nearly always contained a de-identified subject ID, COVID-19 status, age in years and sex. The samples were drawn from the first 160 participants of the ongoing ImmuneRACE study and from 1,254 subjects provided by 6 global collaborators. Where available, HLA class I and class II types were obtained from metadata supplied by the sample provider rather than from assay-based typing.

TCRbeta CDR3 regions were amplified from genomic DNA by means of the immunoSEQ Assay, a bias-controlled multiplex PCR. The authors processed their data as follows. Within the assay, amplification of reference gene primers was used to estimate how many nucleated cells each sample contained. To quantify the absolute abundance of each unique TCRbeta CDR3 rearrangement, sequence reads were collapsed and filtered. Productive Simpson clonality was computed per sample as the square root of Simpson's diversity index over productive rearrangements. TCRdb limited this immuneACCESS table to in-frame rearrangements with V and J called. A share of clones is missing; checked studies link under half to unresolved V genes, and the rest is unexplained. V and J calls and clone size are copied from that table; D and trimming were computed from the DNA. For this sample the table gives some 260,000 clones, of which approximately 79% were detected only once. Of the sample, roughly 4.9% falls within the top ten clones.

Summary of the overall study and its limitations: The amount of clinical and demographic metadata varied by source and participant and was provided uncurated.

Collaborating institutions collected whole blood in K2EDTA tubes following their own protocols. Collaborator samples were shipped for TCRbeta analysis as frozen whole blood, isolated PBMCs, or DNA extracted from either sample type. CDR1 and CDR2 are read off the germline V gene (reference sequence) as SGHNT and YYREEE. The cysteine opens and the phenylalanine closes a CDR3 of 15 amino acids. The only DNA kept is the CDR3, 45 bases in frame from the first base. Trimming removed 0 bases from V and 4 bases from J; the gene matches leave 5 bases unexplained. Note on this clone: Its antigen has not been determined. No base-level quality is on record; no much larger clone is a single base apart.

What was sequenced was peripheral blood. This clonotype was sampled from a woman of 80 years or more with active or convalescent COVID-19. The rearranged chain carries TRBV5-4 and TRBJ2-3; TRBD2 lines up with 7 middle nucleotides. CDR3 region: CASSLVSGGADTQYF. The DNA sequence is TGTGCCAGCAGCTTGGTCTCGGGGGGTGCAGATACGCAGTATTTT.